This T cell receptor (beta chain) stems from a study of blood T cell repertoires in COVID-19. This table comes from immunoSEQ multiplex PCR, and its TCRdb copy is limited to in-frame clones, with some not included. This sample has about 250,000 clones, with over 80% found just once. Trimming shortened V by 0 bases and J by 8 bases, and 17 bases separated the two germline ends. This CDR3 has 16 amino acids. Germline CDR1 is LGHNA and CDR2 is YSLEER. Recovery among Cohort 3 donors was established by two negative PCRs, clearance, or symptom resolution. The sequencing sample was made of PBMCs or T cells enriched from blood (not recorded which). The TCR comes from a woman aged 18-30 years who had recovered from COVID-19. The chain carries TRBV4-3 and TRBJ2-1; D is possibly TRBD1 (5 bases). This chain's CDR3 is CASSQDLGLGSDEQFF. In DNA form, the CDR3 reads TGCGCCAGCAGCCAAGATTTGGGGCTCGGGTCCGATGAGCAGTTCTTC.